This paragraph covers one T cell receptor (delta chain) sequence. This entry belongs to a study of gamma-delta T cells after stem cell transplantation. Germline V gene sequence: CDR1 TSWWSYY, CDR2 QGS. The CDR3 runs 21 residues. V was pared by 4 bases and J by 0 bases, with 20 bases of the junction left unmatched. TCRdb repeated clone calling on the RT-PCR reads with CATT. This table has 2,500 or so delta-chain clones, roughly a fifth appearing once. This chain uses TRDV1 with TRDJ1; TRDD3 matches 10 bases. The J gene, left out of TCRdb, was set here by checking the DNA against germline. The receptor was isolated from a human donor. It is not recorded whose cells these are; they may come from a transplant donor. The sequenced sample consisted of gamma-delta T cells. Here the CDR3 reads CALGGPPSCGLGDSDTDKLIF. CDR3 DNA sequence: TGTGCTCTTGGGGGACCCCCTTCTTGCGGACTGGGGGATTCGGACACCGATAAACTCATCTTT.